This T cell receptor beta chain emerged from a study of blood T cell repertoires in COVID-19. The germline gives CDR1 SGHNT, CDR2 YYREEE (reference sequence). V lost 0 bases to trimming and J lost 4 bases; unmatched junction nucleotides: 7. The CDR3 loop spans 16 amino acids. Data came from immunoSEQ multiplex PCR; TCRdb stores just in-frame clones and leaves some out. Among roughly 31,000 clones listed, approximately 92% were seen once. The origin of this receptor is a man in his 60s with acute or convalescent COVID-19. The chain is built from TRBV5-4 and TRBJ2-7; 10 bases are shared with TRBD2. The sample comprised peripheral blood. CDR3 DNA: TGTGCCAGCAGCTTGGGTGCAGCGGGAGGGCCTTACGAGCAGTACTTC. As protein: CASSLGAAGGPYEQYF.